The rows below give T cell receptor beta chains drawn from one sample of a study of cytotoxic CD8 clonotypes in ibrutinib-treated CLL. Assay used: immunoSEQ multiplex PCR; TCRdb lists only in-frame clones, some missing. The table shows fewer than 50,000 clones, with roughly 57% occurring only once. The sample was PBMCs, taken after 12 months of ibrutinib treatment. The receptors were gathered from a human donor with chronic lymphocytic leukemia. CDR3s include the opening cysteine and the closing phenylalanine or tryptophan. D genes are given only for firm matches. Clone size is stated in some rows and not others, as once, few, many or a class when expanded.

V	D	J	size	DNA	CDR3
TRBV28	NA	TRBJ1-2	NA	TGTGCCAGCACCTCAGCAGGGAGGTATGGCTACACCTTC	CASTSAGRYGYTF
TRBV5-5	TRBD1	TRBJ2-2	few	TGTGCCAGCAGCGCGCGAACAGGGGGCGGAACCGGGGAGCTGTTTTTT	CASSARTGGGTGELFF
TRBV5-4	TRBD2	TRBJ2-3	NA	TGTGCCAGCAGCCTATTTATGGGAGGGCCCACAGATACGCAGTATTTT	CASSLFMGGPTDTQYF
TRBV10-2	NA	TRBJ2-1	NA	TGCGCCAGCAGTGAAGGTCAGGGGAGGGATGAGCAGTTCTTC	CASSEGQGRDEQFF
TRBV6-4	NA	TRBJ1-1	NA	TGTGCCAGCAGCGGGGGTACTGAAGCTTTCTTT	CASSGGTEAFF
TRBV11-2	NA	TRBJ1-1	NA	TGTGCCAGCAGCTTCGGACACCAGAGCACTGAAGCTTTCTTT	CASSFGHQSTEAFF
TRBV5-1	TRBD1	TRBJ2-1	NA	TGCGCCAGCAGCCCGATCTGGACAGGGAAAGGGGACAATGAGCAGTTCTTC	CASSPIWTGKGDNEQFF
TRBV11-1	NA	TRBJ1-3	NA	TGTGCCAGCGATCGTGGAGGAAGTGGAAACACCATATATTTT	CASDRGGSGNTIYF
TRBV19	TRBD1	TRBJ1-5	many	TGTGCCAGTAGTATCGGACAGGGGAATTCGGTATCGAGCAATCAGCCCCAGCATTTT	CASSIGQGNSVSSNQPQHF
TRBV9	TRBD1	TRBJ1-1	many	TGTGCCAGCAGCCCTCACAGGGGGAACACTGAAGCTTTCTTT	CASSPHRGNTEAFF
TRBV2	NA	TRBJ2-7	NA	TGTGCCAGCAGTCAAGAGAAAGAGCAGTACTTC	CASSQEKEQYF
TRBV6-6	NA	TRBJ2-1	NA	TGTGCCAGCAGTCCAGGTAGAGAATTTTACAATGAGCAGTTCTTC	CASSPGREFYNEQFF
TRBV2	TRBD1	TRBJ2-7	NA	TGTGCCAGCTGCATAGGACAGGGGACTTCCTACGAGCAGTACTTC	CASCIGQGTSYEQYF
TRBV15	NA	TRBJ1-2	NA	TGTGCCACCAGCAGAGAACGGAACTATGGCTACACCTTC	CATSRERNYGYTF
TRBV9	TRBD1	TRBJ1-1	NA	TGTGCCAGCAGCGTCCTACAGGGGGCTAGGAACACTGAAGCTTTCTTT	CASSVLQGARNTEAFF
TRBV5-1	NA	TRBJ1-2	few	TGCGCCAGCAGCTTTTTGACGGATTATGGCTACACCTTC	CASSFLTDYGYTF
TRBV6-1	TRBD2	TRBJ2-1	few	TGTGCCAGCAGAAATCCGGGACTAGCGGGAATGGTGAAGTTCTTC	CASRNPGLAGMVKFF
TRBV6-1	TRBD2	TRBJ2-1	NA	TGTGCCAGCAGTGGACTAGCGGGAGGAACGAATGAGCAGTTCTTC	CASSGLAGGTNEQFF
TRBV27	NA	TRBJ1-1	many	TGTGCCTCAATTGGGGCTAACACTGAAGCTTTCTTT	CASIGANTEAFF
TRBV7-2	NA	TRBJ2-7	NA	TGTGCCAGCAGCATAACAGGGTACGAGCAGTACTTC	CASSITGYEQYF
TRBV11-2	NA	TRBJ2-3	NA	TGTGCCAGCAGCTTATCAGATACGCAGTATTTT	CASSLSDTQYF
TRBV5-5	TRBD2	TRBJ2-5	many	TGTGCCAGCAGCTGGCTAGCGGGAGCAGAGACCCAGTACTTC	CASSWLAGAETQYF
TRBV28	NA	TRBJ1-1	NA	TGTGCCAGCAGTCCACCCCATTTCGGGGGGCGAGGCACTGAAGCTTTCTTT	CASSPPHFGGRGTEAFF
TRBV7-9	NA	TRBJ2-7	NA	TGTGCCAGCAGTAAACTAGCGGGACAGGGCGAGCAGTACTTC	CASSKLAGQGEQYF
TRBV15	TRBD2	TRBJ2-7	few	TGTGCCACCAGCAGGGATGGACTAGCGGGAGGTTCCGCCTCTCTCGAGCAGTACTTC	CATSRDGLAGGSASLEQYF
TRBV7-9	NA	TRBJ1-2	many	TGTGCCAGCAGCTTAGCGGAAGGAAACTATGGCTACACCTTC	CASSLAEGNYGYTF
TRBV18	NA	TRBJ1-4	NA	TGTGCCAGCTCACCGGATACAGGGTACCTTATGAAAGAACTGTTTTTT	CASSPDTGYLMKELFF
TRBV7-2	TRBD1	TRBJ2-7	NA	TGTGCCAGCAGCCAAAACCGGGACAGGGTTTACGAGCAGTACTTC	CASSQNRDRVYEQYF
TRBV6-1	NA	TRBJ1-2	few	TGTGCCAGCAGAGTACGGGACACGAGATCTTATGGCTACACCTTC	CASRVRDTRSYGYTF
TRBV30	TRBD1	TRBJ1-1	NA	TGTGCCTGGAGGGCCGGGACAGGAGCCTACACTGAAGCTTTCTTT	CAWRAGTGAYTEAFF
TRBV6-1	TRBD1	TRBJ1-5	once	TGTGCCAGCAGTGGGGACAGGGAACGGCAGCCCCAGCATTTT	CASSGDRERQPQHF
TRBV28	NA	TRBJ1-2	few	TGTGCCAGCAGTTTCCACTGGGGATCTAACTATGGCTACACCTTC	CASSFHWGSNYGYTF
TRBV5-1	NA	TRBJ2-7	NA	TGCGCCAGCTCAGGGGCAGGAGGTACCTACGAGCAGTACTTC	CASSGAGGTYEQYF
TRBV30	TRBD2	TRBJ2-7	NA	TGTGCGCGGCGGGGGGACTCCTACGAGCAGTACTTC	CARRGDSYEQYF
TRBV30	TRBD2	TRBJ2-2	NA	TGTGCCTGGAGTGTATTGGGTAGCGGGAGCACCGGGGAGCTGTTTTTT	CAWSVLGSGSTGELFF
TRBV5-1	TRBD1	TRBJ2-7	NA	TGCGCCAGCTCCCCCCAGGGGGCGAACTACGAGCAGTACTTC	CASSPQGANYEQYF
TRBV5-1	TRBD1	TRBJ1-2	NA	TGCGCCAGCAGCCCGACAGGGGGGGCGAAGTGGGGCTACACCTTC	CASSPTGGAKWGYTF
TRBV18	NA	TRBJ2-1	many	TGTGCCAGCTCAAGTACAGGCATCTACAATGAGCAGTTCTTC	CASSSTGIYNEQFF
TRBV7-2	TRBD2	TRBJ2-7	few	TGTGCCAGCAGCTTTAGCGGGAACTACGAGCAGTACTTC	CASSFSGNYEQYF
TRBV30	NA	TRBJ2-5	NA	TGTGCCTGGATGTATTCTGGGGGAGTAGAGACCCAGTACTTC	CAWMYSGGVETQYF
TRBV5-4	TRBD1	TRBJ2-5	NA	TGTGCCAGCAGCCCTCGGGACAGGGGCCCGGGGGAGACCCAGTACTTC	CASSPRDRGPGETQYF
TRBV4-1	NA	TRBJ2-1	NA	TGCGCCAGCAGCCAGGAGGGACGGGGGCAGGTGGCGTTCTTC	CASSQEGRGQVAFF
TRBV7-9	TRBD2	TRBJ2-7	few	TGTGCCAGCAGCTATGGACTAGCGGCCTACGAGCAGTACTTC	CASSYGLAAYEQYF
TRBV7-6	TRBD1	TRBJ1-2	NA	TGTGCCAGCAGCTCAGGACAGGACTATGGCTACACCTTC	CASSSGQDYGYTF
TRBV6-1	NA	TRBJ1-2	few	TGTGCCAGCAGTGAAAGAACAGGGAGACTGAGCTATGGCTACACCTTC	CASSERTGRLSYGYTF
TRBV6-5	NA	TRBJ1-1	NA	TGTGCCAGCAGTTACTCGACCAGGGCAGAAGCTTTCTTT	CASSYSTRAEAFF
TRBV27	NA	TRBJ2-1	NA	TGTGCCAGCAGGCCCCTACAGGGTCGGAATGAGCAGTTCTTC	CASRPLQGRNEQFF
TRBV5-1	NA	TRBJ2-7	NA	TGCGCCAGCAGCTTAAGGACACCATCCTACGAGCAGTACTTC	CASSLRTPSYEQYF
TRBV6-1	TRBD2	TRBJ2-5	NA	TGTGCCAGCAGTGAATGGGGAGGGAGGGAGACCCAGTACTTC	CASSEWGGRETQYF